These 7 T cell receptor beta chains were all obtained from the same sample, sequenced in a study of blood T cell repertoires in COVID-19. The table came from immunoSEQ multiplex PCR; TCRdb's copy has only in-frame clones and leaves some out. This table holds nearly 350,000 clones, around 87% found once. The sequenced sample consisted of peripheral blood. The source of these receptors is a woman between 50 and 59 years old with COVID-19, enrolled during active disease.

This clone was seen many times. CDR3 sequence: CATSGLAGGPDTQYF. CDR3 sequence (DNA): TGTGCCACCAGCGGGCTAGCGGGAGGGCCAGATACGCAGTATTTT. The V call is TRBV24-1, the J call TRBJ2-3; 12 bases fit TRBD2. Germline V gene lookup returns CDR1 KGHDR and CDR2 SFDVKD. There are 15 residues in the CDR3. J lost 4 bases, V lost 7 bases, and 5 bases had no gene match.

The chain uses TRBV2 and TRBJ2-7, with 7 bases identical to TRBD2. The CDR3 runs to 15 residues. The germline gives CDR1 SNHLY, CDR2 FYNNEI. The V gene end was trimmed by 7 bases and the J gene end by 3 bases; junction bases not matched to a gene: 12. The CDR3 loop is CASTAERGVDYEQYF. CDR3 in DNA: TGTGCCAGCACCGCCGAGCGGGGAGTTGACTACGAGCAGTACTTC. Filled out from reference TRBV2 and TRBJ2-7, the complete variable domain reads EPEVTQTPSHQVTQMGQEVILRCVPISNHLYFYWYRQILGQKVEFLVSFYNNEISEKSEIFDDQFSVERPDGSNFTLKIRSTKLEDSAMYFCASTAERGVDYEQYFGPGTRLTVT.

This clone was observed once. The rearrangement links TRBV5-4 to TRBJ2-7; 9 bases are shared with TRBD2. The CDR3 length is 15 residues. J lost 5 bases, V lost 0 bases, and 6 bases had no gene match. Germline assignment: CDR1 SGHNT and CDR2 YYREEE (reference sequence). The CDR3 nucleotides read TGTGCCAGCAGCTTGGACGTAGCGGGAGCTAACGAGCAGTACTTC. Protein product: CASSLDVAGANEQYF.

The table lists this clone with many counts. This chain uses TRBV6-5 with TRBJ2-2, with 8 positions matching TRBD2. Germline V lookup: CDR1 MNHEY, CDR2 SVGAGI. Trimming removed 8 bases from V and 0 bases from J; junction bases left unmatched: 2. This CDR3 is 14 amino acids long. Here the CDR3 DNA reads TGTGCCAGCCAGCGGGAGCCGAACACCGGGGAGCTGTTTTTT. Residues: CASQREPNTGELFF.

In this sample, this clone turned up once. The chain is built from TRBV11-2 and TRBJ1-2; a weak D match, TRBD1 (6 bases). V shed 4 bases and J shed 2 bases, with 14 bases lying between them. The CDR3 loop spans 15 amino acids. Germline V gives CDR1 SGHAT, CDR2 FQNNGV. The CDR3 nucleotides are TGTGCCAGCAGCTCCCTCAGGGGCAAGAACTATGGCTACACCTTC. Translating it yields CASSSLRGKNYGYTF.

The V and J genes are TRBV19 and TRBJ1-6; D might be TRBD1 (5 bases). Trimming pared 2 bases from V and 4 bases from J, leaving 6 bases between. This CDR3 is 14 amino acids long. CDR1 LNHDA and CDR2 SQIVND come from the germline V gene (reference sequence). CDR3 region: CASSIQGYNSPLHF. In DNA form, the CDR3 reads TGTGCCAGTAGTATACAGGGATATAATTCACCCCTCCACTTT.

This chain connects TRBV6-2 or TRBV6-3 to TRBJ2-1; 7 bases align to TRBD2. Losses at the gene ends were 5 bases for V and 8 bases for J; bases not matched to a gene: 6. CDR1 is MNHEY and CDR2 is SVGEGT in the germline V gene. The CDR3 runs to 13 residues. Written as DNA, the CDR3 is TGTGCCAGCAGTGGCGGGGGAGGCGATGAGCAGTTCTTC. This translates into CASSGGGGDEQFF.